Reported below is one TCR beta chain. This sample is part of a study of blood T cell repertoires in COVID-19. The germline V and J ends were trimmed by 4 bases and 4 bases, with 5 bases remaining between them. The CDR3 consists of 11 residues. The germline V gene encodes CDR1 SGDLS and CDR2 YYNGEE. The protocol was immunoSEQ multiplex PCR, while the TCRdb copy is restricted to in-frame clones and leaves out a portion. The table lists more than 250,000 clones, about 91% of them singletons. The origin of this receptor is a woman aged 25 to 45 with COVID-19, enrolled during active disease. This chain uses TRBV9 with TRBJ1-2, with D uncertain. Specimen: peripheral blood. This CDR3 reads CASSPGYGYTF. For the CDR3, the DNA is TGTGCCAGCAGCCCGGGCTATGGCTACACCTTC.